This entry lists 31 T cell receptor beta chains sequenced from one sample in a study of blood T cell repertoires in COVID-19. Clones were read by immunoSEQ multiplex PCR, and TCRdb kept only the in-frame ones, dropping some. Of about 120,000 clones in the sample, 82% are singletons; the top ten hold about an eighth. Sequenced: peripheral blood. These receptors came from a human donor in a cohort sampled during active COVID-19.

This rearrangement joins TRBV29-1 to TRBJ1-1, with TRBD1 as a possible D gene (5 bases). The germline V gene has CDR1 SQVTM and CDR2 ANQGSEA. The CDR3 length is 16 residues. Deletions cut 3 bases from V and 4 bases from J, with 21 bases between. CDR3 loop: CSVDKGRSSSTTEAFF. The DNA of the CDR3 is TGCAGCGTTGACAAGGGGCGCAGCTCTTCGACCACTGAAGCTTTCTTT.

V and J are TRBV12-5 and TRBJ2-1; 8 bases line up with TRBD1. Germline V lookup: CDR1 LGHNT, CDR2 FRNRAP. The CDR3 consists of 17 residues. After removal of 2 bases from V and 0 bases from J, the junction contained 6 bases not matched to a gene. The CDR3 protein is CASGLSPGGGSYNEQFF. The CDR3 nucleotides are TGTGCTAGTGGTTTGTCACCAGGGGGCGGCTCCTACAATGAGCAGTTCTTC.

The chain combines TRBV6-6 with TRBJ2-6; 7 nucleotides align to TRBD1. The ends lost 5 bases at V and 0 bases at J; junction bases unmatched: 7. The length of the CDR3 is 17 residues. Germline loops: CDR1 MNHNY, CDR2 SVGAGI (reference sequence). The CDR3 loop reads CASSPATGLSGANVLTF. Written as DNA, the CDR3 is TGTGCCAGCAGTCCGGCGACAGGGCTCTCTGGGGCCAACGTCCTGACTTTC.

This chain links TRBV6-1 with TRBJ1-3, with a weak D call TRBD1 (6 bases). Germline CDR1 MNHNS, CDR2 SASEGT. The CDR3 consists of 16 residues. The V end was cut by 3 bases, the J end by 2 bases, with 14 bases between. In nucleotides, the CDR3 is TGTGCCAGCAGTGAGAGGGGCAGGGGAACTGGAAACACCATATATTTT. Its protein product is CASSERGRGTGNTIYF.

This chain uses TRBV18 with TRBJ2-2; D is perhaps TRBD1 (5 bases). The germline gives CDR1 KGHSH, CDR2 LQKENI. The V and J ends lost 0 bases and 4 bases respectively, with 9 bases between them. CDR3 length: 15 amino acids. Written as DNA, the CDR3 is TGTGCCAGCTCACCACCCGGGCAGGGCACCGGGGAGCTGTTTTTT. Protein product: CASSPPGQGTGELFF. The entire variable domain, with the rest obtained from reference TRBV18 and TRBJ2-2, is as follows: NAGVMQNPRHLVRRRGQEARLRCSPMKGHSHVYWYRQLPEEGLKFMVYLQKENIIDESGMPKERFSAEFPKEGPSILRIQQVVRGDSAAYFCASSPPGQGTGELFFGEGSRLTVL.

V is TRBV28 and J is TRBJ2-5; 12 bases are shared with TRBD2. CDR3 length: 17 residues. V gave up 4 bases and J gave up 5 bases; unmatched junction bases: 11. Germline loops: CDR1 MDHEN, CDR2 SYDVKM. The CDR3 is CASSWGLAGTEGETQYF. The DNA for the CDR3 is TGTGCCAGCAGTTGGGGACTAGCGGGTACCGAAGGGGAGACCCAGTACTTC.

The chain has TRBV11-2 and TRBJ1-1; D might be TRBD1 (5 bases). This CDR3 comprises 12 residues. Germline CDR1 and CDR2: SGHAT and FQNNGV. Trimming removed 3 bases from V and 8 bases from J, with 10 bases in between. The CDR3 loop reads CASSFTGEEAFF. The CDR3 nucleotides are TGTGCCAGCAGCTTTACAGGAGAAGAAGCTTTCTTT. The variable domain in full, completed from reference TRBV11-2 and TRBJ1-1, reads EAGVAQSPRYKIIEKRQSVAFWCNPISGHATLYWYQQILGQGPKLLIQFQNNGVVDDSQLPKDRFSAERLKGVDSTLKIQPAKLEDSAVYLCASSFTGEEAFFGQGTRLTVV.

The V and J genes are TRBV3-1 (or the pseudogene TRBV3-2) and TRBJ1-2; 10 bases line up with TRBD1. Germline trimming cut 1 base from V and 8 bases from J; bases unmatched to any gene: 4. Germline V CDR1 and CDR2: LGHDT, YNNKEL (reference sequence). There are 14 residues in the CDR3. For the CDR3, the DNA is TGTGCCAGCAGCCAAGGACAGGGGGCGCGGGGCTACACCTTC. Translated: CASSQGQGARGYTF.

This clone was counted once. The genes are TRBV5-1 and TRBJ2-5, with 7 bases identical to TRBD1. Germline trimming cut 3 bases from V and 5 bases from J; bases unmatched to any gene: 7. The CDR3 is 14 residues long. The V gene's germline CDR1 is SGHRS and CDR2 YFSETQ. The CDR3 protein is CASSSVTGSETQYF. The CDR3, as DNA: TGCGCCAGCAGCTCCGTGACAGGGTCGGAGACCCAGTACTTC.

The genes are TRBV5-1 and TRBJ2-3, with D possibly TRBD1 on 6 matching bases. The CDR3 contains 13 residues. Germline V gene lookup returns CDR1 SGHRS and CDR2 YFSETQ. V was clipped by 4 bases and J by 1 base, with 7 bases between them. CDR3 region: CASSPGGTDTQYF. CDR3 DNA: TGCGCCAGCAGCCCAGGGGGCACAGATACGCAGTATTTT.

The chain employs TRBV29-1 and TRBJ2-2; TRBD1 matches 7 bases. The CDR3 has 15 residues. After removal of 0 bases from V and 5 bases from J, the junction contained 6 bases not matched to a gene. From germline, CDR1 is SQVTM and CDR2 ANQGSEA. CDR3 sequence reads: CSVEDRPRGTGELFF. The CDR3, as DNA: TGCAGCGTTGAAGATCGGCCCAGGGGGACCGGGGAGCTGTTTTTT.

The V call is TRBV19, the J call TRBJ1-5; TRBD1 matches at 7 bases. The CDR3 totals 14 residues. Germline values: CDR1 LNHDA, CDR2 SQIVND (reference sequence). J lost 2 bases, V lost 5 bases, and 3 bases had no gene match. Written as DNA, the CDR3 is TGTGCCAGTAGTCCTGACAGGGGCAATCAGCCCCAGCATTTT. Its translation is CASSPDRGNQPQHF.

The chain employs TRBV5-1 and TRBJ1-3; D is ambiguous. Looked up from germline, CDR1 is SGHRS and CDR2 is YFSETQ. This CDR3 is built from 18 residues. The V end was cut by 4 bases, the J end by 0 bases, with 20 bases between. CDR3 coding DNA: TGCGCCAGCAGCCCGACGGTCCCGACTGCAAGCTCTGGAAACACCATATATTTT. As protein: CASSPTVPTASSGNTIYF. Together with reference TRBV5-1 and TRBJ1-3, the CDR3 gives the full variable domain: KAGVTQTPRYLIKTRGQQVTLSCSPISGHRSVSWYQQTPGQGLQFLFEYFSETQRNKGNFPGRFSGRQFSNSRSEMNVSTLELGDSALYLCASSPTVPTASSGNTIYFGEGSWLTVV.

The rearrangement uses TRBV3-1 (or the pseudogene TRBV3-2) and TRBJ1-3; TRBD1 matches 8 bases. Per the germline V gene, CDR1 is LGHDT and CDR2 is YNNKEL (reference sequence). The CDR3 extends over 18 amino acids. With 4 bases clipped from V and 2 bases from J, the junction kept 13 bases outside the gene matches. For the CDR3, the DNA is TGTGCCAGCAGCCTCTCTGGGACAGGAGGGGGACCTGGAAACACCATATATTTT. This translates into CASSLSGTGGGPGNTIYF.

The chain is built from TRBV28 and TRBJ1-2; 7 nucleotides line up with TRBD1. Trimming took 7 bases from V and 6 from J; bases not matched to a gene: 14. The length of the CDR3 is 15 residues. The germline V gene encodes CDR1 MDHEN and CDR2 SYDVKM. The CDR3 coding sequence is TGTGCCAGCACCTATCTCTGGACAGGTGTAGATGGCTACACCTTC. This codes for CASTYLWTGVDGYTF.

This clone has a single count. This chain uses TRBV27 with TRBJ2-7; 9 nucleotides line up with TRBD2. V shed 8 bases, J shed 4 bases, and the junction held 12 bases outside the gene matches. The V gene's germline CDR1 is MNHEY and CDR2 SMNVEV (reference sequence). The CDR3 runs 15 residues. DNA for the CDR3: TGTGCCAGCCGAGACCCGGGACTAGCTCCTTACGAGCAGTACTTC. Translated, it gives CASRDPGLAPYEQYF.

The CDR3 nucleotides read TGTGCCAGTATCACGGGACAGGTCTCCTACGAGCAGTACTTC. Residues: CASITGQVSYEQYF. This chain connects TRBV2 to TRBJ2-7, with TRBD1 matching over 8 bases. Per germline, CDR1 SNHLY and CDR2 FYNNEI. This CDR3 has 14 residues. V gave up 9 bases and J gave up 0 bases; unmatched junction bases: 7.

The rearrangement links TRBV10-2 to TRBJ1-2, with 7 bases matching TRBD1. J lost 2 bases, V lost 5 bases, and 2 bases had no gene match. The CDR3 has 13 amino acids. The germline gives CDR1 WSHSY, CDR2 SAAADI. In DNA form, the CDR3 reads TGCGCCAGCAGTAAGGACAGGAACTATGGCTACACCTTC. Its translation is CASSKDRNYGYTF.

This clone was seen a few times. CDR3 DNA: TGTGCCAGCAGTCCAGGGTCAGGCAATCAGCCCCAGCATTTT. Translation: CASSPGSGNQPQHF. The chain carries TRBV28 and TRBJ1-5; possible D gene TRBD1, 5 bases. CDR3 length equals 14 residues. The V gene's germline CDR1 is MDHEN and CDR2 SYDVKM. Between the trimmed V and J ends, which lost 5 bases and 2 bases, there was a span of 10 bases.

The chain uses TRBV7-9 and TRBJ2-7; D call uncertain. The CDR3 runs 14 residues. V was clipped by 7 bases and J by 0 bases, with 13 bases between them. Per germline, CDR1 SEHNR and CDR2 FQNEAQ (reference sequence). Here the CDR3 reads CASTGPLPSYEQYF. Here the CDR3 DNA reads TGTGCCAGCACCGGGCCCCTCCCCTCCTACGAGCAGTACTTC.

The V gene is TRBV14, the J gene TRBJ2-7, with 10 bases fitting TRBD1. V trimming: 6 bases; J trimming: 2 bases; junction bases outside the gene matches: 4. The length of the CDR3 is 14 residues. Germline CDR1 and CDR2: SGHDN and FVKESK. CDR3 nucleotide sequence: TGTGCCAGCAGTCGGACAGGGGGTACCTACGAGCAGTACTTC. This gives the protein CASSRTGGTYEQYF.

The chain couples TRBV6-5 to TRBJ1-5, with a tentative D call TRBD1 (5 bases). Trimming pared 10 bases from V and 2 bases from J, leaving 18 bases between. The CDR3 sequence is 15 residues long. CDR1 MNHEY and CDR2 SVGAGI come from the germline V gene. CDR3: CATKGGAWGNQPQHF. The CDR3 DNA is TGTGCCACCAAGGGTGGGGCTTGGGGCAATCAGCCCCAGCATTTT.

The chain recombines TRBV6-6 with TRBJ2-3; D unresolved. This CDR3 comprises 14 residues. V dropped 0 bases and J dropped 4 bases, with 8 bases sitting between them. Germline CDR1 is MNHNY and CDR2 is SVGAGI (reference sequence). CDR3 protein: CASSYSQASDTQYF. For the CDR3, the DNA is TGTGCCAGCAGTTACTCTCAGGCTTCAGATACGCAGTATTTT.

The chain has TRBV9 and TRBJ2-5; a possible D gene is TRBD2 (5 bases). V was cut by 0 bases and J by 5 bases, with 14 bases left in between. Germline assignment: CDR1 SGDLS and CDR2 YYNGEE. The CDR3 is 15 residues long. Written as DNA, the CDR3 is TGTGCCAGCAGCGTAGTAGGTCTTGGCGGGGAGACCCAGTACTTC. This translates into CASSVVGLGGETQYF.

V and J are TRBV5-1 and TRBJ2-3; 9 nucleotides align to TRBD1. The CDR3 sequence is 19 residues long. J was trimmed by 4 bases and V by 4 bases; bases with no gene match: 19. Germline lookup yields CDR1 SGHRS and CDR2 YFSETQ. CDR3 sequence (DNA): TGCGCCAGCAGCCGATACCCAGACCGGGGGACAGGGAATCCAGATACGCAGTATTTT. Translation: CASSRYPDRGTGNPDTQYF.

V is TRBV10-1 and J is TRBJ2-1; 8 nucleotides align to TRBD2. This CDR3 contains 16 residues. The V gene end was trimmed by 3 bases and the J gene end by 9 bases; junction bases not matched to a gene: 13. CDR1 and CDR2 (germline): WNHNN, SYGVQD (reference sequence). The CDR3 sequence: CASSEGRGGFDIEQFF. The DNA of the CDR3 is TGCGCCAGCAGTGAAGGTCGGGGGGGCTTCGACATTGAGCAGTTCTTC.

The genes are TRBV4-1 and TRBJ1-2, with 9 bases identical to TRBD1. V trimming: 1 base; J trimming: 6 bases; junction bases outside the gene matches: 9. CDR1 and CDR2 from the germline V gene are MGHRA and YSYEKL. This CDR3 spans 16 amino acids. CDR3 nucleotide sequence: TGCGCCAGCAGCCAAGTGCGGACAGGGGTTATGGATGGCTACACCTTC. Translating gives CASSQVRTGVMDGYTF.

The genes are TRBV6-1 and TRBJ1-2; perhaps TRBD1 as D (6 bases). Germline-derived CDR1 and CDR2 are MNHNS and SASEGT. This CDR3 comprises 14 residues. V lost 0 bases and J lost 2, with 7 bases in between. The CDR3 spells CASSEARGNYGYTF. In DNA form, the CDR3 reads TGTGCCAGCAGTGAAGCAAGGGGGAACTATGGCTACACCTTC.

The V and J genes are TRBV7-8 and TRBJ2-1, with 11 nucleotides matching TRBD2. The CDR3 totals 16 residues. Trimming cost V 3 bases and J 7 bases; bases outside gene matches: 8. Germline V gene sequence: CDR1 SGHVS, CDR2 FQNEAQ. The chain's CDR3 is CASSFTRLAGYNEQFF. The CDR3 nucleotides are TGTGCCAGCAGCTTCACCCGACTAGCGGGGTATAATGAGCAGTTCTTC.

CDR3 coding DNA: TGTGCCAGCACCTCCGGGAAAAGAAGGTGGGATGGCTACACCTTC. Translated, it gives CASTSGKRRWDGYTF. The chain recombines TRBV28 with TRBJ1-2; no clear D gene. The CDR3 runs 15 residues. Germline V gene data show CDR1 as MDHEN and CDR2 as SYDVKM. V was trimmed by 7 bases and J by 6 bases, leaving 21 bases between them.

CDR3 DNA sequence: TGCGCCAGCAGCCTAGATGGACAGGTTGCTGAAGCTTTCTTT. Amino acids: CASSLDGQVAEAFF. V and J are TRBV4-1 and TRBJ1-1, with 7 bases lining up with TRBD1. There are 14 residues in the CDR3. Germline CDR1 MGHRA, CDR2 YSYEKL. The J segment lost 6 bases and the V segment lost 4 bases, leaving 8 bases of the junction unmatched.